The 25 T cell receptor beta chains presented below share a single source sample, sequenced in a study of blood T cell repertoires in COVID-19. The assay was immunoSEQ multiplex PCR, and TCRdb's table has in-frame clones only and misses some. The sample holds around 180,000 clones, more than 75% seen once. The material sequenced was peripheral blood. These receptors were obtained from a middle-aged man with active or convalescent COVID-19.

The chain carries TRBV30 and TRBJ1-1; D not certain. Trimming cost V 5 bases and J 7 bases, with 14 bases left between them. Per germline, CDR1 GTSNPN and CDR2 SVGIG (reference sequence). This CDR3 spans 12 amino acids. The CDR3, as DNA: TGTGCCTGGTCACTTGGGCCCAATGAAGCTTTCTTT. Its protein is CAWSLGPNEAFF. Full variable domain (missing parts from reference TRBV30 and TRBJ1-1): SQTIHQWPATLVQPVGSPLSLECTVEGTSNPNLYWYRQAAGRGLQLLFYSVGIGQISSEVPQNLSASRPQDRQFILSSKKLLLSDSGFYLCAWSLGPNEAFFGQGTRLTVV.

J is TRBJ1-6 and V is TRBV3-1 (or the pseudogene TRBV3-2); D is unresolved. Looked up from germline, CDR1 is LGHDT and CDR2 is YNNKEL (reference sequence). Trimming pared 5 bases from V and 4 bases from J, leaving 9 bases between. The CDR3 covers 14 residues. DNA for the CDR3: TGTGCCAGCAGCGTTACAGATTATAATTCACCCCTCCACTTT. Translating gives CASSVTDYNSPLHF.

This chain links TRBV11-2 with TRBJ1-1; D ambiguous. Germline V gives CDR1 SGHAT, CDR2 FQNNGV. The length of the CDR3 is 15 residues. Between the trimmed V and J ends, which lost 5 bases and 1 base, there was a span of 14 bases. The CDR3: CASSPGRQTNTEAFF. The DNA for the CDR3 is TGTGCCAGCAGCCCCGGGAGGCAGACGAACACTGAAGCTTTCTTT.

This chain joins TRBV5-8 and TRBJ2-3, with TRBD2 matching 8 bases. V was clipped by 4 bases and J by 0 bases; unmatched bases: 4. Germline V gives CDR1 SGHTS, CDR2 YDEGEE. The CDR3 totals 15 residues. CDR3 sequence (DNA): TGTGCCAGCAGCCCAGGGACTAGGAGCACAGATACGCAGTATTTT. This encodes CASSPGTRSTDTQYF.

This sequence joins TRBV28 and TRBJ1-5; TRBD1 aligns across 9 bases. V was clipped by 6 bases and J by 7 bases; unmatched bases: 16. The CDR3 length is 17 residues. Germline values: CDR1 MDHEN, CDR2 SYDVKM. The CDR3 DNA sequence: TGTGCCAGCAGAACTCCGGGACAGGGAAACCTCAGGCAGCCCCAGCATTTT. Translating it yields CASRTPGQGNLRQPQHF.

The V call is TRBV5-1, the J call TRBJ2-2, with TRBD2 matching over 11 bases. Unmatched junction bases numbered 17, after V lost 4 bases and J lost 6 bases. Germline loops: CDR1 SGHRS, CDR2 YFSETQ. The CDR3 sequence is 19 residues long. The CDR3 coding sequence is TGCGCCAGCAGCCCCAGGGATTCTAGCGGGGGGCCAAGCCCCGGGGAGCTGTTTTTT. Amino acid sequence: CASSPRDSSGGPSPGELFF.

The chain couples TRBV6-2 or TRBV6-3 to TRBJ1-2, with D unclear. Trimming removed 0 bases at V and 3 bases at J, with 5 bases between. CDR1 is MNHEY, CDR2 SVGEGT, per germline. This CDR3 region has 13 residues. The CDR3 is CASSYSFDYGYTF. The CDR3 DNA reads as TGTGCCAGCAGTTACTCTTTCGACTATGGCTACACCTTC.

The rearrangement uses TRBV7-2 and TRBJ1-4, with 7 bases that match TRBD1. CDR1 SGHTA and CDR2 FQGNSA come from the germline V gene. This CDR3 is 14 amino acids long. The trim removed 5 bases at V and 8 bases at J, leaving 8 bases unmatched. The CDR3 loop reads CASSLTGQREKLFF. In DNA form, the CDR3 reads TGTGCCAGCAGCCTTACGGGACAGCGCGAAAAACTGTTTTTT. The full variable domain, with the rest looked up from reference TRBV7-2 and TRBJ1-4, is GAGVSQSPSNKVTEKGKDVELRCDPISGHTALYWYRQSLGQGLEFLIYFQGNSAPDKSGLPSDRFSAERTGGSVSTLTIQRTQQEDSAVYLCASSLTGQREKLFFGSGTQLSVL.

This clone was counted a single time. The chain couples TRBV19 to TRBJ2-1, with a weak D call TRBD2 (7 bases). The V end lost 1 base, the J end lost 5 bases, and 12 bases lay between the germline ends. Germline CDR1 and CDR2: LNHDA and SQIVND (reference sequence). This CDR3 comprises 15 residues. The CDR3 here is CASSIVGGLNNEQFF. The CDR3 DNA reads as TGTGCCAGTAGTATAGTGGGGGGGCTGAACAATGAGCAGTTCTTC. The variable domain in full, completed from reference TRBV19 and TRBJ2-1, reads DGGITQSPKYLFRKEGQNVTLSCEQNLNHDAMYWYRQDPGQGLRLIYYSQIVNDFQKGDIAEGYSVSREKKESFPLTVTSAQKNPTAFYLCASSIVGGLNNEQFFGPGTRLTVL.

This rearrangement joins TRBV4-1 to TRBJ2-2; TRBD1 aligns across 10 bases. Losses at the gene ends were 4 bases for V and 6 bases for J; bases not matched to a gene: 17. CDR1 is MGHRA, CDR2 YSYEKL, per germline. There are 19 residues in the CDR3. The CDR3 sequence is CASSPSLLDRGLRPGELFF. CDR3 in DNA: TGCGCCAGCAGCCCCTCCTTGCTTGACAGGGGGCTGCGCCCCGGGGAGCTGTTTTTT.

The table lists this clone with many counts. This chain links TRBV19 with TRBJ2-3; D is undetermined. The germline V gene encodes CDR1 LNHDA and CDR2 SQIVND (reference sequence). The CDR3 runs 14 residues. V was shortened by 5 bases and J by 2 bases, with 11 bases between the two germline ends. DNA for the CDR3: TGTGCCAGTAGTCCGGCGGCTAACACAGATACGCAGTATTTT. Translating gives CASSPAANTDTQYF.

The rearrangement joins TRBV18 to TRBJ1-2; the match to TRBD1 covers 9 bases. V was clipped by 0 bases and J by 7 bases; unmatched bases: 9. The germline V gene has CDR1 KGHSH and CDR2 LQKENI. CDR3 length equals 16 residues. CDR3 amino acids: CASSPPEGQGFSGYTF. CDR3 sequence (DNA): TGTGCCAGCTCACCACCGGAGGGACAGGGCTTTAGTGGCTACACCTTC.

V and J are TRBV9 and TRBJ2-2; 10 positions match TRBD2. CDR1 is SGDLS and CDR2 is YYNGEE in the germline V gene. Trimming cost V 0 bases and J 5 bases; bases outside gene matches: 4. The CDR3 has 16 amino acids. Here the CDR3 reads CASSVGLAGVTGELFF. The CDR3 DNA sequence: TGTGCCAGCAGCGTAGGACTAGCGGGCGTTACCGGGGAGCTGTTTTTT.

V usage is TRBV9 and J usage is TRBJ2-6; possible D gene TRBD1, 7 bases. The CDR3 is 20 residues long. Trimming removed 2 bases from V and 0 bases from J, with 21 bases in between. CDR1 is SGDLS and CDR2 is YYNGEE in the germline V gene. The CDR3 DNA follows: TGTGCCAGCAGCGTTGGCAGGGGGGATTATCGAAGCTCTGGGGCCAACGTCCTGACTTTC. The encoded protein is CASSVGRGDYRSSGANVLTF.

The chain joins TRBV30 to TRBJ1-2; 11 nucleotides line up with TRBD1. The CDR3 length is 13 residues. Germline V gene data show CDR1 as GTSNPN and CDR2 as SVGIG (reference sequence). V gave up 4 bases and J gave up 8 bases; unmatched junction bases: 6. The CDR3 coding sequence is TGTGCCTGGACATTGGACAGGGGGCGAGGCTACACCTTC. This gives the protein CAWTLDRGRGYTF. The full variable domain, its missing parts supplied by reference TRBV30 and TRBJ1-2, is SQTIHQWPATLVQPVGSPLSLECTVEGTSNPNLYWYRQAAGRGLQLLFYSVGIGQISSEVPQNLSASRPQDRQFILSSKKLLLSDSGFYLCAWTLDRGRGYTFGSGTRLTVV.

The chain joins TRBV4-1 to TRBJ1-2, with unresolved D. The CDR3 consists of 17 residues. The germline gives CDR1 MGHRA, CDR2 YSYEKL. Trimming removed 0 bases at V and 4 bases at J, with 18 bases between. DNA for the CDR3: TGCGCCAGCAGCCAAGATCTCGAGGTCTACGGCTTCTATGGCTACACCTTC. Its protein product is CASSQDLEVYGFYGYTF.

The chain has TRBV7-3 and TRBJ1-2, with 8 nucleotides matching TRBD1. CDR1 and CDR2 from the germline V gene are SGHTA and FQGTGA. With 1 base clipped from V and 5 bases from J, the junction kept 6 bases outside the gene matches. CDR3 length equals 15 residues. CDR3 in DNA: TGTGCCAGCAGCTTAAAACCTGGACAGGGTTATGGCTACACCTTC. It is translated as CASSLKPGQGYGYTF.

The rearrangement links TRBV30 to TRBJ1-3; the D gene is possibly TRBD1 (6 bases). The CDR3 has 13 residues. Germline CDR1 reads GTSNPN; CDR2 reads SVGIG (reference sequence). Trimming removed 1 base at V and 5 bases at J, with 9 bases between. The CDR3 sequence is CAWSGGPRNTIYF. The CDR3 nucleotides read TGTGCCTGGAGTGGGGGGCCTAGAAACACCATATATTTT.

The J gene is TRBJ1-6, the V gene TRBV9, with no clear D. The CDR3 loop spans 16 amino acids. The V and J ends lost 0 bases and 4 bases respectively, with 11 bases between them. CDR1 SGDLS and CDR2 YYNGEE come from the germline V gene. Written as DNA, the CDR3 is TGTGCCAGCAGCGTAGGCGTGACGGAGTATAATTCACCCCTCCACTTT. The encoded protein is CASSVGVTEYNSPLHF. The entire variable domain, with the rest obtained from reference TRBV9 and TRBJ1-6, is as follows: DSGVTQTPKHLITATGQRVTLRCSPRSGDLSVYWYQQSLDQGLQFLIQYYNGEERAKGNILERFSAQQFPDLHSELNLSSLELGDSALYFCASSVGVTEYNSPLHFGNGTRLTVT.

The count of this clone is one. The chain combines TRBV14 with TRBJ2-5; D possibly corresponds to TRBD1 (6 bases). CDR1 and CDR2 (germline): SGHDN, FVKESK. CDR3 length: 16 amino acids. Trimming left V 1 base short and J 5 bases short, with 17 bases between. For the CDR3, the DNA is TGTGCCAGCAGCCAAGCGCCGGACAGAAGCGTGGAGACCCAGTACTTC. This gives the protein CASSQAPDRSVETQYF.

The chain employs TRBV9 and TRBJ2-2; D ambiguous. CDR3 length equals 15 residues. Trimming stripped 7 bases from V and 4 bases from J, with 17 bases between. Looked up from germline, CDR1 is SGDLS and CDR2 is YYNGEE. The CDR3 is CASVRGAESTGELFF. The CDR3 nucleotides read TGTGCCAGCGTTCGAGGTGCCGAGAGCACCGGGGAGCTGTTTTTT.

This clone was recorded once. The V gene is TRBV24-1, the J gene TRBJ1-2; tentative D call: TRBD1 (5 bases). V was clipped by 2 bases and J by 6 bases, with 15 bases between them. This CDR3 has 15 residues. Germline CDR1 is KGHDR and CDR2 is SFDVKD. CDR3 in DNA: TGTGCCACCAGTGATTCTGGTGTAGACAGTCATGGCTACACCTTC. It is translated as CATSDSGVDSHGYTF.

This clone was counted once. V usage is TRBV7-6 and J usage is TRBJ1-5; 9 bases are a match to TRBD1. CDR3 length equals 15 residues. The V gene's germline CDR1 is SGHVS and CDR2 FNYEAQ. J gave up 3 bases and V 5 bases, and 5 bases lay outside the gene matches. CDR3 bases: TGTGCCAGCAGCCCGACAGGGGGATTCAATCAGCCCCAGCATTTT. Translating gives CASSPTGGFNQPQHF.

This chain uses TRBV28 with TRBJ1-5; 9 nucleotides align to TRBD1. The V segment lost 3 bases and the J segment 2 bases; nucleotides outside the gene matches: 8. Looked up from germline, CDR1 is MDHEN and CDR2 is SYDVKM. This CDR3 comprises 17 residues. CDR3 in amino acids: CASSFSGTGTGNQPQHF. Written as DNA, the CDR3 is TGTGCCAGCAGTTTTTCCGGGACAGGGACGGGCAATCAGCCCCAGCATTTT. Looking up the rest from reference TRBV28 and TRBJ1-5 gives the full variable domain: DVKVTQSSRYLVKRTGEKVFLECVQDMDHENMFWYRQDPGLGLRLIYFSYDVKMKEKGDIPEGYSVSREKKERFSLILESASTNQTSMYLCASSFSGTGTGNQPQHFGDGTRLSIL.

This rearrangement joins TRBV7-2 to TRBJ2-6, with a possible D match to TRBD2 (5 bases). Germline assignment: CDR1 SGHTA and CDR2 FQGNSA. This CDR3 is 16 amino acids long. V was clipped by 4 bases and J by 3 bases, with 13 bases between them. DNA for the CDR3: TGTGCCAGCAGCTCTCCCGGGATCGGTGGGGCCAACGTCCTGACTTTC. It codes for CASSSPGIGGANVLTF. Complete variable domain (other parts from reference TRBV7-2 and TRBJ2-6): GAGVSQSPSNKVTEKGKDVELRCDPISGHTALYWYRQSLGQGLEFLIYFQGNSAPDKSGLPSDRFSAERTGGSVSTLTIQRTQQEDSAVYLCASSSPGIGGANVLTFGAGSRLTVL.